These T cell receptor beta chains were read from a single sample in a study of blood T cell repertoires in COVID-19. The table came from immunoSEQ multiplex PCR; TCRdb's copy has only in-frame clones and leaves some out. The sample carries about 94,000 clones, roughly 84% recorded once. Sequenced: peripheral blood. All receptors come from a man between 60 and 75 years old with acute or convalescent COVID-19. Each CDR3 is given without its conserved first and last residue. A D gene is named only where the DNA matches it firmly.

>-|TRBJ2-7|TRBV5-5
ASSLGPATYEQY
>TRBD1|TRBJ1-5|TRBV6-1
ASSESTGRHQPQH
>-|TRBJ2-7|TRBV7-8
ASMLSTAVHEQY
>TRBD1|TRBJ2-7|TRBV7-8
ASSLQTPGTVPYEQY
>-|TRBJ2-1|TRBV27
ASRVSGLYNEQF
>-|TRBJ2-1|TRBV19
ASSIGADFYNEQF
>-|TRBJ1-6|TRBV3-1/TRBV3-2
ASSLLTGSDNSPLH
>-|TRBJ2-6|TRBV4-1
ASSPSRGSGANVLT
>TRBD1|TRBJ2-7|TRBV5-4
ASSWGTGDEQY
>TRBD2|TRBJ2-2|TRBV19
ASSMGLAGGPLTGELF
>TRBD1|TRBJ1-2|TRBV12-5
ASGQPGQGYYGYT
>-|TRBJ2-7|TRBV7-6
ASSPLLGGGYYEQY
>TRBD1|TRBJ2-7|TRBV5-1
ASRLEGGHEQY
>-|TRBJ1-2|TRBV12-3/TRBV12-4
ASSFGGGDGYT
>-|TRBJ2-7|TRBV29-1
SVEALEADSYEQY
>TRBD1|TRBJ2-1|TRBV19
ASSIGVGTGYNEQF
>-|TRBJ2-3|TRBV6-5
ASSYSSTGSFDTQY
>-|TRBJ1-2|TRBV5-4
ASSLWGGQINYGYT
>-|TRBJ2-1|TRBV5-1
ASSFHSSYNEQF
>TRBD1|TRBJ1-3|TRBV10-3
AINPQSTGTGAGNTIY
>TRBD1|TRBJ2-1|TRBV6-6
ASRGTGVSYNEQF
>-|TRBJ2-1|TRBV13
ASSLALGNEQF
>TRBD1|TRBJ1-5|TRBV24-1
ATRGQDKQPQH
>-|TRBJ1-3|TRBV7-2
ASSPRASGNTIY
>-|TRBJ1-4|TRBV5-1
ASSYGRGAGEKLF
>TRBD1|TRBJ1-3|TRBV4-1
ASSLKTGTGNTIY
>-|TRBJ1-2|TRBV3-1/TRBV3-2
ASSQGTVGGYT
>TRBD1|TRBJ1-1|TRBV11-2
ASSLGWGQGRGTEAF
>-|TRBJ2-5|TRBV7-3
ASSQDGYAGTQY
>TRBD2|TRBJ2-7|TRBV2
ASSASGGAHEQY